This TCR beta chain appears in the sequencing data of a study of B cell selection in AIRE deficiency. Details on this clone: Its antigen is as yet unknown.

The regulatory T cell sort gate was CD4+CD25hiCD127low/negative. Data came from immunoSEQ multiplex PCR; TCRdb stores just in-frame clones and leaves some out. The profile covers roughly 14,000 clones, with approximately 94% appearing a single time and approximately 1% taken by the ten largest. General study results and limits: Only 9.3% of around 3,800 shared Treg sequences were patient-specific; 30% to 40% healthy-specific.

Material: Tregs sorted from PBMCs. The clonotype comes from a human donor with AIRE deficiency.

The CDR3 here is CASSSSLGRGEQYF. The CDR3 coding sequence is TGTGCCAGCAGTTCCTCCCTGGGACGGGGCGAGCAGTACTTC. This rearrangement joins TRBV6-5 to TRBJ2-7; D tentatively fits TRBD1 or TRBD2 (5 bases each). Germline assignment: CDR1 MNHEY and CDR2 SVGAGI. The CDR3 length is 14 residues. The V end was cut by 4 bases, the J end by 6 bases, with 16 bases between.